This TCR beta chain was sequenced in a study of blood T cell repertoires in COVID-19. Across the whole study: Nucleic acid was either cDNA or gDNA, and it came from T cells, B-cell-depleted T cells, or PBMCs.

Original processing methods: The assay estimated nucleated cells by amplifying reference gene primers. Profiled with immunoSEQ multiplex PCR; TCRdb holds only in-frame clones, not every one. V and J calls and clone size follow that table, whereas D and trimming were derived from the DNA. Found here are 100,000 to 150,000 clones, 70% to 75% of them singletons; the top ten hold approximately 5.7%. V was trimmed by 2 bases and J by 1 base, leaving 3 bases between them. Germline CDR1 DFQATT, CDR2 SNEGSKA (reference sequence). This CDR3 has 11 amino acids. Specimen: peripheral blood. The chain joins TRBV20-1 to TRBJ2-7; unclear D gene. This clonotype originated in a man aged 55 to 70 with acute or convalescent COVID-19. This CDR3 reads CSARSSYEQYF. The CDR3 coding sequence is TGCAGTGCTAGATCGTCCTACGAGCAGTACTTC.